This TCR beta chain is drawn from a study of response to subunit inactivated influenza vaccine. Overall study findings and caveats: Only a handful of new T cells, the authors suggested, are recruited with each seasonal influenza vaccination.

MiXCR was run by TCRdb on the RT-PCR reads, yielding one entry per CDR3 protein. The top ten hold 1.9% of the sample, which has around 520,000 distinct CDR3 sequences, 25% seen once. This clonotype was counted a few times. Its antigen is currently unknown. The specimen comprised CD4+ T cells sorted from PBMCs, sampled around 5 days after vaccination. The TCR comes from a man aged 45-60 years who received an inactivated influenza vaccine.

CDR3 loop: CASSPRQGARSNTQYF. Written as DNA, the CDR3 is TGTGCCAGCAGCCCACGACAGGGGGCGAGATCGAATACGCAGTATTTT. This sequence joins TRBV5-5 and TRBJ2-3; 10 bases align to TRBD1. The trim removed 4 bases at V and 7 bases at J, leaving 12 bases unmatched. Germline assignment: CDR1 SGHKS and CDR2 YYEKEE (reference sequence). CDR3 size: 16 residues.